The present entry profiles one TCR beta chain with its context. Its antigen remains unidentified. The sample is drawn from a study of shared clonotypes between healthy human individuals. Study as a whole: Three plates each covered CD4 naive and memory; CD8 naive two, CD8 memory one. Study outcomes and limitations: With few donors, the genetic and exposure-history diversity represented was limited. Between a few donors, naive CD4 clonotypes were shared at a level of around 4.9%.

Selected positively for CCR7 and CD45RO-negative, naive CD8 cells excluded terminally differentiated effector memory CD45RA+ cells. V was trimmed by 4 bases and J by 8 bases, leaving 18 bases between them. This CDR3 has 15 amino acids. Germline assignment: CDR1 ENHRY and CDR2 SYGVKD. The table came from immunoSEQ multiplex PCR; TCRdb's copy has only in-frame clones and leaves some out. The sample includes some 2.1 million clones, roughly 95% of them seen just once. This chain uses TRBV10-3 with TRBJ2-1, with a tentative D call TRBD1 (6 bases). The sequenced material came from naive CD8+ T cells from PBMCs. This receptor was obtained from a man aged 18 to 30 in good health. Some clones in this sample may be carry-over from other donors' samples. CDR3 in amino acids: CAISGNRVGNHEQFF. The CDR3 DNA reads TGTGCCATCAGTGGCAACAGGGTCGGGAACCATGAGCAGTTCTTC.